The T cell receptor beta chain under discussion was sequenced for a study of T cells in Graves' hyperthyroidism and ophthalmopathy. Regarding the study as a whole: The model forecast ophthalmopathy, anticipating it by a median about six months before onset.

RNA transcripts gave rise to amplified TCR beta CDR3 regions. During a first-round RT-PCR of the TCR CDR3, the HTBI primer set was used. MiXCR, run by TCRdb on the multiplex PCR reads, gives a single entry per CDR3 protein. The profile covers 300,000 to 400,000 distinct CDR3 sequences, with over 11% appearing a single time and approximately 10% taken by the ten largest. CDR1 is SGHTA, CDR2 FQGTGA, per germline. This CDR3 spans 17 amino acids. This clonotype was observed a handful of times. Its target is not known. The junction departs from the called germline gene at one end, perhaps through a read error. Those with hyperthyroidism were 18 to 65 years old, newly diagnosed, and ill for under 2 months. Fresh 10 ml peripheral blood yielded PBMCs.

This TCR derives from a woman aged 55-69 years with Graves' hyperthyroidism. V and J are TRBV7-3 and TRBJ2-4; TRBD1 matches 8 bases. Sequencing used blood. In nucleotides, the CDR3 is TGTGCCAGCAGCTATCAGGGACAGGAAGAGATCAAAAACACTCAGTACTTC. Protein sequence: CASSYQGQEEIKNTQYF.